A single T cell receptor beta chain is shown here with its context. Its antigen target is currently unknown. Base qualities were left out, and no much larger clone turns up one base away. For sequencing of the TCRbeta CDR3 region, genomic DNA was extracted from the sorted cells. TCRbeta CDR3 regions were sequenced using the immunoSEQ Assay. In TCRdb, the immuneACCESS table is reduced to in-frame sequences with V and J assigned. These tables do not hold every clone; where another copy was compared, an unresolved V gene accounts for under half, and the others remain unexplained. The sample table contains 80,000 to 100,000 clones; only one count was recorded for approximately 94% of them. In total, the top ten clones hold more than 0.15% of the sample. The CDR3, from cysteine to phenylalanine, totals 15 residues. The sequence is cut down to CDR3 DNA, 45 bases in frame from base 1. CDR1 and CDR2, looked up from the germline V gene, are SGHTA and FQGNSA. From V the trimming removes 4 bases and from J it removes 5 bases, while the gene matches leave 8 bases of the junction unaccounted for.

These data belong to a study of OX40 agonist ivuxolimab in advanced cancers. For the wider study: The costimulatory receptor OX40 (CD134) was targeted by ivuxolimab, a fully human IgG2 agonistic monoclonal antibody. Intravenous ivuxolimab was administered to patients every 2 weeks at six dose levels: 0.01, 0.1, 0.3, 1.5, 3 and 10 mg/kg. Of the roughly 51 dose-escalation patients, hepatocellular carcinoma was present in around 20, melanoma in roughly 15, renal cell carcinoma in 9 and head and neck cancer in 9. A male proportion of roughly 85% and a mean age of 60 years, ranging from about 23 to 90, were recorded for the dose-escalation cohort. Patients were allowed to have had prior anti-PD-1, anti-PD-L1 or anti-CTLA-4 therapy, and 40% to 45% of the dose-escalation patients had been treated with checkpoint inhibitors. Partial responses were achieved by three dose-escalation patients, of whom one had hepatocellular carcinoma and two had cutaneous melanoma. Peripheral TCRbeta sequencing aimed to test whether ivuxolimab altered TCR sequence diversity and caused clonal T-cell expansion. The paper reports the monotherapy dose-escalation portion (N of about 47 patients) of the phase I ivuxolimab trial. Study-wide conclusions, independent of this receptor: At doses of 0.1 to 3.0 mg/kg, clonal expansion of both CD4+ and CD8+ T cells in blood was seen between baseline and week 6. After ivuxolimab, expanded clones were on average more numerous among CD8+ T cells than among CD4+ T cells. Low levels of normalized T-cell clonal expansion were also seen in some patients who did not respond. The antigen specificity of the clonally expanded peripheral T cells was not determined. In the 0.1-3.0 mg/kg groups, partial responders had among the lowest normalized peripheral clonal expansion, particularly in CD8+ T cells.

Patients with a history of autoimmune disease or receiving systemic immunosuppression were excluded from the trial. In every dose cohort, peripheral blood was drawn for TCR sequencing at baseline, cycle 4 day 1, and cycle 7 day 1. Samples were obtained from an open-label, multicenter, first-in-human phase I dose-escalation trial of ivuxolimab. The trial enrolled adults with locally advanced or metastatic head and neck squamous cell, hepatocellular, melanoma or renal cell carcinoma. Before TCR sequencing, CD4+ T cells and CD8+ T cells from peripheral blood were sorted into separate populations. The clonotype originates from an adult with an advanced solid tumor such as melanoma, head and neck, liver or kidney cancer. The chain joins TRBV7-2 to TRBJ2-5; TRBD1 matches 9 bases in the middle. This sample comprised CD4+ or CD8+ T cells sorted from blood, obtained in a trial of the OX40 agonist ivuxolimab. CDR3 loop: CASSSMGQGGETQYF. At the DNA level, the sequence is TGTGCCAGCAGCTCCATGGGACAGGGTGGGGAGACCCAGTACTTC.